The next 24 T cell receptor beta chains were all read from a single sample in a study of T-cell memory formation after mild COVID-19. Via MiXCR, TCRdb re-called the 5' RACE reads, giving one row per CDR3 protein. This repertoire shows fewer than 250,000 distinct CDR3 sequences, roughly a tenth found once; its top ten account for 3%. Input material: PBMCs or a T cell subset sorted from them (not recorded which). These receptors were taken from a man aged 18 to 29 who had mild COVID-19 (a few samples of this study predate the infection). Cell type and time point are not known.

This clonotype showed up just a few times. The chain couples TRBV24-1 to TRBJ2-1, with 13 bases identical to TRBD2. The junction had 2 bases not matched to a gene; V was cut back by 3 bases and J by 4 bases. CDR1 KGHDR and CDR2 SFDVKD come from the germline V gene. The CDR3 has 16 amino acids. The CDR3 reads CATSDPTSGGYNEQFF. The CDR3 nucleotides are TGTGCCACCAGTGATCCGACTAGCGGGGGGTACAATGAGCAGTTCTTC.

The chain is built from TRBV6-4 and TRBJ2-1, with D unresolved. V was pared by 2 bases and J by 0 bases, with 11 bases between. Germline assignment: CDR1 MRHNA and CDR2 SNTAGT. This CDR3 comprises 16 residues. CDR3 amino acids: CASSDLFRSSYNEQFF. As DNA, the CDR3 is TGTGCCAGCAGTGACCTATTCCGGAGCTCCTACAATGAGCAGTTCTTC.

This clonotype has a handful of counts. The chain couples TRBV20-1 to TRBJ2-3; D uncertain. The germline V gene encodes CDR1 DFQATT and CDR2 SNEGSKA (reference sequence). Deletions cut 2 bases from V and 2 bases from J, with 5 bases between. This CDR3 region has 12 residues. This chain's CDR3 is CSARTYTDTQYF. For the CDR3, the DNA is TGCAGTGCTAGAACTTACACAGATACGCAGTATTTT.

There are many counts of this clonotype. The rearrangement uses TRBV4-3 and TRBJ2-7; no clear D gene. The CDR3 length is 15 residues. The germline V gene encodes CDR1 LGHNA and CDR2 YSLEER. The V end lost 0 bases, the J end lost 3 bases, and 12 bases lay between the germline ends. CDR3 nucleotides: TGCGCCAGCAGCCAAGAGTGGGCGAACCTCTACGAGCAGTACTTC. Encoded protein: CASSQEWANLYEQYF.

This clonotype has a handful of counts. This rearrangement joins TRBV20-1 to TRBJ1-3; maybe TRBD1 (5 bases). Deletions cut 3 bases from V and 9 bases from J, with 18 bases between. The V gene's germline CDR1 is DFQATT and CDR2 SNEGSKA (reference sequence). The CDR3 is 14 amino acids. DNA of the CDR3: TGCAGTGCTAGTTCCGGGGTAAACGGGGCCACCATATATTTT. It translates to CSASSGVNGATIYF.

The genes are TRBV3-1 and TRBJ1-1; 7 bases fit TRBD1. Germline V lookup: CDR1 LGHDT, CDR2 YNNKEL (reference sequence). Trimming cost V 1 base and J 4 bases; bases outside gene matches: 3. The CDR3 loop spans 14 amino acids. The CDR3 loop reads CASSQGQGTTEAFF. CDR3 DNA sequence: TGTGCCAGCAGCCAAGGACAGGGTACCACTGAAGCTTTCTTT. Based on the CDR3 plus reference TRBV3-1 and TRBJ1-1, the full variable domain is DTAVSQTPKYLVTQMGNDKSIKCEQNLGHDTMYWYKQDSKKFLKIMFSYNNKELIINETVPNRFSPKSPDKAHLNLHINSLELGDSAVYFCASSQGQGTTEAFFGQGTRLTVV.

This clonotype appeared a few times. The chain is built from TRBV12-3 or TRBV12-4 and TRBJ2-1; D is tentatively TRBD1 or TRBD2 (5 bases each). This CDR3 has 12 amino acids. The V and J ends lost 5 bases and 7 bases respectively, with 9 bases between them. The CDR3 here is CASSRGVNEQFF. CDR3 bases: TGTGCCAGCAGTAGGGGAGTAAATGAGCAGTTCTTC.

The gene calls are TRBV10-3 and TRBJ2-5; 8 nucleotides line up with TRBD1. The CDR3 length is 15 residues. After removal of 4 bases from V and 5 bases from J, the junction contained 9 bases not matched to a gene. Germline V CDR1 and CDR2: ENHRY, SYGVKD. As DNA, the CDR3 is TGTGCCATCAGTGGGACAGGGAGTGTGTGGGAGACCCAGTACTTC. As protein: CAISGTGSVWETQYF.

The J gene is TRBJ2-1, the V gene TRBV20-1; D is unresolved. The germline V gene has CDR1 DFQATT and CDR2 SNEGSKA (reference sequence). The CDR3 spans 12 residues. V dropped 5 bases and J dropped 7 bases, with 12 bases sitting between them. The CDR3 nucleotides read TGCAGTGCTCCGCAGCGTATAAATGAGCAGTTCTTC. Translated, it gives CSAPQRINEQFF.

V gene TRBV9 combines with J gene TRBJ1-4; tentatively, D is TRBD1 (6 bases). CDR1 and CDR2 from the germline V gene are SGDLS and YYNGEE. This CDR3 has 16 residues. V was cut by 0 bases and J by 0 bases, with 9 bases left in between. The CDR3 sequence: CASSVGGHATNEKLFF. CDR3 sequence (DNA): TGTGCCAGCAGCGTAGGGGGGCATGCAACTAATGAAAAACTGTTTTTT. The full variable domain, with the rest looked up from reference TRBV9 and TRBJ1-4, is DSGVTQTPKHLITATGQRVTLRCSPRSGDLSVYWYQQSLDQGLQFLIQYYNGEERAKGNILERFSAQQFPDLHSELNLSSLELGDSALYFCASSVGGHATNEKLFFGSGTQLSVL.

For the CDR3, the DNA is TGCGCCAGCAGTCAATCGAGACAGGGAGAGACCCAGTACTTC. Protein sequence: CASSQSRQGETQYF. This chain joins TRBV23-1 and TRBJ2-5, with 7 bases matching TRBD1. TRBV23-1 falls under the ORF class, with uncertain function. V trimming: 0 bases; J trimming: 4 bases; junction bases outside the gene matches: 2. This CDR3 has 14 residues.

Note on this clonotype: A clone one base away is much larger, so this may be a read error. V is TRBV18 and J is TRBJ2-7; 9 positions agree with TRBD2. The CDR3 is made up of 14 amino acids. Germline assignment: CDR1 KGHSH and CDR2 LQKENI. J lost 7 bases, V lost 6 bases, and 10 bases had no gene match. The CDR3, as DNA: TGTGCCAGCTCCACCCAGCGGGGGGTTGATGAGCAGTACTTC. Translated, it gives CASSTQRGVDEQYF.

The gene calls are TRBV5-4 and TRBJ2-2; the match to TRBD1 covers 10 bases. The germline CDR1 and CDR2 sequences are SGHNT and YYREEE (reference sequence). This CDR3 has 16 amino acids. Trimming at V came to 3 bases and at J to 6 bases, leaving 8 bases not matched to a gene. The CDR3 DNA sequence: TGTGCCAGCAGCTCACCCCAGGGACAGGGGTCCGGGGAGCTGTTTTTT. Translating it yields CASSSPQGQGSGELFF.

The J gene is TRBJ2-1, the V gene TRBV7-7; 10 bases agree with TRBD2. J was trimmed by 7 bases and V by 5 bases; bases with no gene match: 8. This CDR3 comprises 15 residues. Germline V gene lookup returns CDR1 SSHAT and CDR2 FNYEAQ (reference sequence). In DNA, the CDR3 is TGTGCCAGCAGCCCTACTAGCGGGGAGTATAATGAGCAGTTCTTC. It specifies CASSPTSGEYNEQFF.

The chain has TRBV6-2 or TRBV6-3 and TRBJ2-5; 8 nucleotides match TRBD2. Trimming removed 6 bases from V and 0 bases from J; junction bases left unmatched: 9. CDR3 size: 16 residues. CDR1 MNHEY and CDR2 SVGEGT come from the germline V gene. Here the CDR3 reads CASRSTSGWYQETQYF. As DNA, the CDR3 is TGTGCCAGCAGATCCACTAGCGGTTGGTACCAAGAGACCCAGTACTTC.

The chain joins TRBV5-1 to TRBJ2-1, with unresolved D. Germline values: CDR1 SGHRS, CDR2 YFSETQ. Trimming removed 3 bases at V and 1 base at J, with 8 bases between. The CDR3 length is 14 residues. CDR3 sequence reads: CASSWDTSYNEQFF. The CDR3 coding sequence is TGCGCCAGCAGCTGGGATACGTCCTACAATGAGCAGTTCTTC.

This clonotype occurred a few times. The V gene is TRBV20-1, the J gene TRBJ2-6; tentative D call: TRBD1 (6 bases). V was trimmed by 7 bases and J by 4 bases, leaving 11 bases between them. This CDR3 comprises 13 residues. The germline V gene has CDR1 DFQATT and CDR2 SNEGSKA (reference sequence). CDR3 in amino acids: CSGRTAGANVLTF. The CDR3, as DNA: TGCAGTGGCCGGACAGCCGGGGCCAACGTCCTGACTTTC.

V usage is TRBV20-1 and J usage is TRBJ2-3, with unresolved D. CDR1 and CDR2 from the germline V gene are DFQATT and SNEGSKA (reference sequence). Between the trimmed V and J ends, which lost 7 bases and 0 bases, there was a span of 11 bases. This CDR3 is built from 13 residues. CDR3 amino acids: CSVAYPSTDTQYF. CDR3 coding DNA: TGCAGTGTGGCATACCCTAGCACAGATACGCAGTATTTT.

In this sample, this clonotype turned up a few times. The chain couples TRBV27 to TRBJ1-3; D possibly corresponds to TRBD1 (5 bases). Between the trimmed V and J ends, which lost 2 bases and 4 bases, there was a span of 18 bases. This CDR3 is 17 amino acids long. CDR1 is MNHEY, CDR2 SMNVEV, per germline (reference sequence). The CDR3 loop is CASSLRFLGETGNTIYF. DNA for the CDR3: TGTGCCAGCAGTTTACGGTTTCTGGGGGAAACCGGAAACACCATATATTTT.

This clonotype has only a few counts. The CDR3 DNA sequence: TGCAGTGCTAGAGTTCAGAACACCGGGGAGCTGTTTTTT. Protein: CSARVQNTGELFF. The chain couples TRBV20-1 to TRBJ2-2; D unresolved. The V gene lost 1 base and the J gene lost 1 base, with 4 bases spanning the gap. The germline CDR1 and CDR2 sequences are DFQATT and SNEGSKA (reference sequence). The CDR3 extends over 13 amino acids.

This clonotype was picked up a small number of times. This sequence joins TRBV12-3 or TRBV12-4 and TRBJ2-5; D possibly uses TRBD1 or TRBD2 (5 bases each). The CDR3 length is 13 residues. The V and J ends lost 3 bases and 6 bases respectively, with 11 bases between them. CDR3: CASSFGGWQTQYF. The CDR3 nucleotides are TGTGCCAGCAGTTTTGGGGGATGGCAGACCCAGTACTTC.

V gene TRBV5-5 combines with J gene TRBJ2-1; no firm D call. CDR1 SGHKS and CDR2 YYEKEE come from the germline V gene (reference sequence). This CDR3 contains 15 residues. Trimming removed 2 bases at V and 4 bases at J, with 13 bases between. The CDR3 reads CASSLGSAVYNEQFF. Written as DNA, the CDR3 is TGTGCCAGCAGCTTAGGGTCGGCCGTATACAATGAGCAGTTCTTC.

The chain is built from TRBV7-2 and TRBJ2-5; the match to TRBD2 covers 7 bases. Germline lookup yields CDR1 SGHTA and CDR2 FQGNSA. J was trimmed by 3 bases and V by 8 bases; bases with no gene match: 12. This CDR3 is built from 15 residues. This CDR3 reads CASGRHAAGEETQYF. Written as DNA, the CDR3 is TGTGCCAGCGGCCGACATGCGGCGGGGGAAGAGACCCAGTACTTC.

The CDR3 DNA follows: TGTGCCAGCAGCTTAGTGTTCTCTTTGAGCACTGAAGCTTTCTTT. Encoded protein: CASSLVFSLSTEAFF. The chain recombines TRBV7-2 with TRBJ1-1; the D is unclear. CDR1 SGHTA and CDR2 FQGNSA come from the germline V gene. This CDR3 contains 15 residues. V lost 1 base and J lost 4, with 13 bases in between.